Each of the 13 T cell receptor beta chains below was sequenced from the same sample in a study of HIV-infected patients and healthy controls. About 480 ng RNA was reverse transcribed with alpha and beta constant-region primers. Alpha and beta chain libraries were made separately by chain-specific third strand synthesis with multiplexing indices. TCRdb reanalysed the 5' RACE reads using MiXCR and keeps one entry per CDR3 protein. The table lists 15,000 to 20,000 distinct CDR3 sequences, more than 7.5% of them singletons. Follow-up blood was drawn about 14 weeks, roughly three months, after antiretroviral therapy began. No cell fractionation was done, so the repertoire covers all unsorted peripheral blood T cells. The input for sequencing was blood, taken during antiretroviral therapy. The receptors come from an adult with HIV infection.

This clonotype was found many times. This sequence joins TRBV27 and TRBJ2-7; TRBD2 might be the D (6 bases). V shed 1 base and J shed 6 bases, with 13 bases lying between them. Germline V gives CDR1 MNHEY, CDR2 SMNVEV (reference sequence). This CDR3 contains 14 residues. The CDR3 DNA reads as TGTGCCAGCAGTTTATACCGGAGGGAAGGCGAGCAGTACTTC. Translated, it gives CASSLYRREGEQYF.

This chain connects TRBV27 to TRBJ2-1; tentatively, D is TRBD2 (7 bases). CDR3 length: 15 amino acids. The V gene lost 6 bases and the J gene lost 5 bases, with 17 bases spanning the gap. Germline CDR1 MNHEY, CDR2 SMNVEV (reference sequence). Here the CDR3 DNA reads TGTGCCAGCAGCTCAATCCGCGGGGGCCACAATGAGCAGTTCTTC. The encoded protein is CASSSIRGGHNEQFF.

This clonotype has a count of ten or more. The J gene is TRBJ2-3, the V gene TRBV7-8; either TRBD1 or TRBD2 may supply D (6 bases each). The CDR3 has 15 residues. V lost 0 bases and J lost 6, with 13 bases in between. CDR1 and CDR2 (germline): SGHVS, FQNEAQ. CDR3 region: CASSLARGRGDTQYF. The CDR3 DNA reads TGTGCCAGCAGCTTAGCCCGGGGGCGGGGCGATACGCAGTATTTT.

This clonotype was observed at least ten times. The J gene is TRBJ1-1, the V gene TRBV6-1; no definite D call. The CDR3 is 11 amino acids. Trimming stripped 8 bases from V and 6 bases from J, with 10 bases between. Germline V CDR1 and CDR2: MNHNS, SASEGT. This chain's CDR3 is CASGLRPEAFF. For the CDR3, the DNA is TGTGCCAGCGGTCTGCGGCCTGAAGCTTTCTTT.

This clonotype was observed many times. This chain connects TRBV27 to TRBJ2-2, with TRBD1 identical over 8 bases. Germline V CDR1 and CDR2: MNHEY, SMNVEV (reference sequence). V gave up 6 bases and J gave up 5 bases; unmatched junction bases: 5. The CDR3 is 14 residues long. For the CDR3, the DNA is TGTGCCAGCAGAATACAGGGGGTTACCGGGGAGCTGTTTTTT. Amino acid sequence: CASRIQGVTGELFF.

As to this clonotype: A much larger clone lies a single base off, so this may be a read error. The chain carries TRBV5-1 and TRBJ1-1; tentative D call: TRBD1 (6 bases). Germline values: CDR1 SGHRS, CDR2 YFSETQ. V shed 7 bases and J shed 7 bases, with 20 bases lying between them. The CDR3 is made up of 14 amino acids. CDR3 DNA sequence: TGCGCCAGCTTTAACGAGGACAGTGAGGATGAAGCTTTCTTT. Protein sequence: CASFNEDSEDEAFF.

This clonotype came up many times. The DNA for the CDR3 is TGCAGCGTTTTGACTAGAGGCGATGAGCAGTTCTTC. Its translation is CSVLTRGDEQFF. The chain joins TRBV29-1 to TRBJ2-1; D possibly corresponds to TRBD2 (6 bases). From germline, CDR1 is SQVTM and CDR2 ANQGSEA. Trimming cost V 5 bases and J 8 bases, with 13 bases left between them. The CDR3 loop spans 12 amino acids.

This clonotype was counted at least ten times. V is TRBV12-3 or TRBV12-4 and J is TRBJ2-5; no clear D gene. Trimming removed 6 bases at V and 6 bases at J, with 11 bases between. The CDR3 covers 12 residues. CDR3 sequence (DNA): TGTGCCAGCAGCACCAGTGATCAGACCCAGTACTTC. Amino acid sequence: CASSTSDQTQYF.

This clonotype came up many times. This chain joins TRBV7-3 and TRBJ1-4; 7 positions match TRBD1. The CDR3 loop spans 14 amino acids. V shed 5 bases, J shed 8 bases, and the junction held 8 bases outside the gene matches. CDR1 is SGHTA and CDR2 is FQGTGA in the germline V gene. The DNA for the CDR3 is TGTGCCAGCAGCGGGGGGACAGTAGGGGAAAAACTGTTTTTT. It specifies CASSGGTVGEKLFF. Full variable domain (rest looked up from reference TRBV7-3 and TRBJ1-4): GAGVSQTPSNKVTEKGKYVELRCDPISGHTALYWYRQSLGQGPEFLIYFQGTGAADDSGLPNDRFFAVRPEGSVSTLKIQRTERGDSAVYLCASSGGTVGEKLFFGSGTQLSVL.

This clonotype has a count of ten or more. This chain uses TRBV12-3 or TRBV12-4 with TRBJ2-3; D perhaps matches TRBD1 (6 bases). Trimming shortened V by 4 bases and J by 2 bases, and 10 bases separated the two germline ends. This CDR3 is 14 amino acids long. The CDR3 DNA sequence: TGTGCCAGCAGTTCCGGGGACAACACAGATACGCAGTATTTT. Protein: CASSSGDNTDTQYF.

This clonotype was observed many times. The chain combines TRBV5-1 with TRBJ1-2, with a weak D call TRBD1 (5 bases). Per germline, CDR1 SGHRS and CDR2 YFSETQ. The V end lost 0 bases, the J end lost 3 bases, and 9 bases lay between the germline ends. The CDR3 has 14 residues. CDR3 region: CASSLVGVDYGYTF. As DNA, the CDR3 is TGCGCCAGCAGCTTGGTAGGGGTGGACTATGGCTACACCTTC. Full variable domain (missing parts from reference TRBV5-1 and TRBJ1-2): KAGVTQTPRYLIKTRGQQVTLSCSPISGHRSVSWYQQTPGQGLQFLFEYFSETQRNKGNFPGRFSGRQFSNSRSEMNVSTLELGDSALYLCASSLVGVDYGYTFGSGTRLTVV.

In this sample, this clonotype turned up many times. V gene TRBV30 combines with J gene TRBJ1-6, with 7 bases matching TRBD1. In germline, CDR1 is GTSNPN, CDR2 SVGIG (reference sequence). The length of the CDR3 is 15 residues. V was clipped by 2 bases and J by 5 bases; unmatched bases: 6. The CDR3 is CAWSTRQGNNSPLHF. As DNA, the CDR3 is TGTGCCTGGAGTACAAGACAGGGAAATAATTCACCCCTCCACTTT.

In its sample, this clonotype was seen many times. The chain joins TRBV29-1 to TRBJ2-3, with 13 bases matching TRBD2. The V gene's germline CDR1 is SQVTM and CDR2 ANQGSEA. V gave up 3 bases and J gave up 9 bases; unmatched junction bases: 12. The CDR3 totals 16 residues. The CDR3 nucleotides read TGCAGCGTTGACCTAACTAGCGGGAGGGAAAGGGGGACGCAGTATTTT. The encoded protein is CSVDLTSGRERGTQYF.